The 11 T cell receptor beta chains below all came from one sample that was sequenced in a study of blood T cell repertoires in COVID-19. Using immunoSEQ multiplex PCR, the repertoire was profiled, and TCRdb retains in-frame clones only, with some absent. The top ten hold around 18% of the sample, which has 200,000 to 250,000 clones, around four fifths seen once. The sequenced sample was peripheral blood. Receptor source: a woman aged 80 or over with active or convalescent COVID-19.

The gene calls are TRBV5-6 and TRBJ2-3, with 7 positions matching TRBD1. Looked up from germline, CDR1 is SGHDT and CDR2 is YYEEEE. V lost 6 bases, J lost 6 bases, and 16 bases stayed unmatched. The CDR3 sequence is 16 residues long. For the CDR3, the DNA is TGTGCCAGCACAGAGATAGGGGACAGTAAGGTTGATACGCAGTATTTT. Residues: CASTEIGDSKVDTQYF.

The chain joins TRBV7-3 to TRBJ2-6; no definite D call. Trimming shortened V by 5 bases and J by 2 bases, and 7 bases separated the two germline ends. The CDR3 has 14 residues. Germline CDR1 is SGHTA and CDR2 is FQGTGA. In DNA, the CDR3 is TGTGCCAGCAGCCTCTCGGCTGGGGCCAACGTCCTGACTTTC. It codes for CASSLSAGANVLTF. The full variable domain, in which reference TRBV7-3 and TRBJ2-6 provide the parts outside the CDR3, is GAGVSQTPSNKVTEKGKYVELRCDPISGHTALYWYRQSLGQGPEFLIYFQGTGAADDSGLPNDRFFAVRPEGSVSTLKIQRTERGDSAVYLCASSLSAGANVLTFGAGSRLTVL.

The chain uses TRBV27 and TRBJ2-4; tentative D call: TRBD2 (5 bases). Germline CDR1 MNHEY, CDR2 SMNVEV (reference sequence). The V gene lost 4 bases and the J gene lost 7 bases, with 11 bases spanning the gap. This CDR3 is 13 amino acids long. The CDR3 is CASSSGKHNIQYF. In nucleotides, the CDR3 is TGTGCCAGCAGTTCCGGGAAACACAACATTCAGTACTTC.

The J gene is TRBJ2-5, the V gene TRBV4-2; D gene unclear. The germline gives CDR1 LGHNA, CDR2 YNFKEQ. Between the trimmed V and J ends, which lost 1 base and 2 bases, there was a span of 8 bases. The length of the CDR3 is 14 residues. The CDR3, as DNA: TGTGCCAGCAGCCAAGTGCAGGTTCAAGAGACCCAGTACTTC. Translation gives CASSQVQVQETQYF.

Here the CDR3 DNA reads TGTGCCAGCTCTCCCGGGACAGGGGTAACTTCAAAACATTTT. Protein: CASSPGTGVTSKHF. The gene calls are TRBV18 and TRBJ1-5; 10 bases line up with TRBD1. The CDR3 is 14 amino acids. The V segment lost 6 bases and the J segment 16 bases; nucleotides outside the gene matches: 15. Germline CDR1 and CDR2: KGHSH and LQKENI. The full variable domain, with the rest looked up from reference TRBV18 and TRBJ1-5, is NAGVMQNPRHLVRRRGQEARLRCSPMKGHSHVYWYRQLPEEGLKFMVYLQKENIIDESGMPKERFSAEFPKEGPSILRIQQVVRGDSAAYFCASSPGTGVTSKHFGDGTRLSIL.

This rearrangement joins TRBV19 to TRBJ1-2; no clear D. V lost 5 bases to trimming and J lost 8 bases, with 9 bases between them. Germline V gene sequence: CDR1 LNHDA, CDR2 SQIVND (reference sequence). The CDR3 has 11 residues. CDR3 region: CASSSSMGYTF. The CDR3 nucleotides are TGTGCCAGTAGTTCAAGCATGGGCTACACCTTC.

The V gene is TRBV18, the J gene TRBJ2-7; weak D call: TRBD1 (6 bases). The CDR3 runs 13 residues. CDR1 KGHSH and CDR2 LQKENI come from the germline V gene. The germline V and J ends were trimmed by 4 bases and 0 bases, with 7 bases remaining between them. CDR3 amino acids: CASSRTDSYEQYF. In DNA, the CDR3 is TGTGCCAGCTCACGGACAGACTCCTACGAGCAGTACTTC.

This chain links TRBV7-2 with TRBJ2-2; maybe TRBD2 (6 bases). The CDR3 has 14 residues. CDR1 and CDR2 (germline): SGHTA, FQGNSA. V was pared by 5 bases and J by 4 bases, with 11 bases between. The CDR3 sequence: CASSTGVGTGELFF. The CDR3 DNA follows: TGTGCCAGCAGCACGGGGGTCGGCACCGGGGAGCTGTTTTTT.

The DNA of the CDR3 is TGTGCCAGCAGTAACCAGGGACAGGGGTACGAGCAGTACTTC. As protein: CASSNQGQGYEQYF. The V call is TRBV2, the J call TRBJ2-7; 10 positions agree with TRBD1. CDR1 is SNHLY, CDR2 FYNNEI, per germline. The CDR3 loop spans 14 amino acids. The ends lost 5 bases at V and 4 bases at J; junction bases unmatched: 5.

This clone showed up just once. The gene calls are TRBV7-6 and TRBJ2-5, with D unclear. CDR1 and CDR2 from the germline V gene are SGHVS and FNYEAQ. This CDR3 is 15 amino acids long. V lost 4 bases and J lost 4, with 16 bases in between. Here the CDR3 DNA reads TGTGCCAGCAGCTCAACCCTTGGGCCCCCAGAGACCCAGTACTTC. This sequence encodes CASSSTLGPPETQYF. The full variable domain, rest sourced from reference TRBV7-6 and TRBJ2-5, is GAGVSQSPRYKVTKRGQDVALRCDPISGHVSLYWYRQALGQGPEFLTYFNYEAQQDKSGLPNDRFSAERPEGSISTLTIQRTEQRDSAMYRCASSSTLGPPETQYFGPGTRLLVL.

This sequence joins TRBV30 and TRBJ2-1, with D perhaps matching TRBD2 (6 bases). This CDR3 spans 13 amino acids. V lost 4 bases to trimming and J lost 7 bases, with 14 bases between them. Per the germline V gene, CDR1 is GTSNPN and CDR2 is SVGIG (reference sequence). CDR3 sequence (DNA): TGTGCCTGGACGAGGGTGGAGGGTAATGAGCAGTTCTTC. Residues: CAWTRVEGNEQFF. Full variable domain (missing parts from reference TRBV30 and TRBJ2-1): SQTIHQWPATLVQPVGSPLSLECTVEGTSNPNLYWYRQAAGRGLQLLFYSVGIGQISSEVPQNLSASRPQDRQFILSSKKLLLSDSGFYLCAWTRVEGNEQFFGPGTRLTVL.